A single sample gave rise to the 24 T cell receptor beta chains below, sequenced in a study of beta chain features in type 1 diabetes. Their specific antigens are unknown. The whole isolated RNA underwent reverse transcription, so sequencing captured expressed TCRB transcripts. TCRdb's table, derived via immunoSEQ multiplex PCR, lists solely in-frame clones and lacks some. The sample gives some 350,000 clones, over 8.5% of which show up once; about 0.64% is in the top ten. Overall study findings and caveats: Shortening of TCRB CDR3s, moderate but significant, appeared in all four CD4+ subsets of Type 1 diabetes patients.

Input material: central memory CD4+ T cells from blood. These receptors were obtained from a man in his thirties or forties with type 1 diabetes.

This clone was found many times. This chain uses TRBV7-2 with TRBJ2-7; tentatively, D is TRBD1 (5 bases). V lost 3 bases to trimming and J lost 2 bases, with 11 bases between them. Germline V gene data show CDR1 as SGHTA and CDR2 as FQGNSA. The CDR3 length is 14 residues. This chain's CDR3 is CASSFRTGTYEQYF. The CDR3 DNA follows: TGTGCCAGCAGCTTTAGAACAGGTACCTACGAGCAGTACTTC.

The V gene is TRBV9, the J gene TRBJ1-2; 9 bases fit TRBD1. The CDR3 contains 14 residues. The V gene's germline CDR1 is SGDLS and CDR2 YYNGEE. V dropped 2 bases and J dropped 6; count of bases not matched to a gene: 5. The chain's CDR3 is CASSVGQGRDGYTF. DNA of the CDR3: TGTGCCAGCAGCGTGGGACAGGGTAGGGATGGCTACACCTTC.

This chain connects TRBV5-1 to TRBJ2-7; D remains ambiguous. This CDR3 contains 13 residues. In germline, CDR1 is SGHRS, CDR2 YFSETQ. The V and J ends lost 0 bases and 3 bases respectively, with 7 bases between them. CDR3 nucleotides: TGCGCCAGCAGCTTGGACGGCTACTACGAGCAGTACTTC. The encoded protein is CASSLDGYYEQYF.

This clone has more than one count but fewer than ten. V usage is TRBV7-2 and J usage is TRBJ2-7; D ambiguous. In germline, CDR1 is SGHTA, CDR2 FQGNSA. V was cut by 2 bases and J by 0 bases, with 5 bases left in between. The CDR3 spans 13 residues. The CDR3 DNA reads as TGTGCCAGCAGCTTAACGAGCTCCTACGAGCAGTACTTC. As protein: CASSLTSSYEQYF.

This clone was seen only a few times. The chain combines TRBV19 with TRBJ2-3, with D possibly TRBD1 on 5 matching bases. This CDR3 has 17 residues. Germline values: CDR1 LNHDA, CDR2 SQIVND (reference sequence). Trimming left V 5 bases short and J 3 bases short, with 21 bases between. CDR3 DNA: TGTGCCAGTAGTCACGTCTCAGGGCCGCCCGGGACAGATACGCAGTATTTT. This encodes CASSHVSGPPGTDTQYF.

The table lists this clone with a few counts. This rearrangement joins TRBV18 to TRBJ2-7; D call uncertain. There are 15 residues in the CDR3. CDR1 and CDR2 (germline): KGHSH, LQKENI. Between the trimmed V and J ends, which lost 3 bases and 0 bases, there was a span of 12 bases. The chain's CDR3 is CASSPGGRISYEQYF. The CDR3 nucleotides read TGTGCCAGCTCACCGGGCGGACGGATCTCCTACGAGCAGTACTTC.

This chain uses TRBV6-4 with TRBJ1-2; D is perhaps TRBD1 (5 bases). Germline loops: CDR1 MRHNA, CDR2 SNTAGT. The V end was cut by 3 bases, the J end by 4 bases, with 12 bases between. The CDR3 loop spans 14 amino acids. CDR3 nucleotide sequence: TGTGCCAGCAGTGAGGGGACCTCCTCCTATGGCTACACCTTC. Translation: CASSEGTSSYGYTF.

This sequence joins TRBV5-6 and TRBJ2-1, with 7 bases aligning to TRBD2. The ends lost 5 bases at V and 0 bases at J; junction bases unmatched: 11. The germline gives CDR1 SGHDT, CDR2 YYEEEE. The CDR3 length is 17 residues. The CDR3 nucleotides are TGTGCCAGCAGTCCGACTAGCCGCCGCCTCTCCTACAATGAGCAGTTCTTC. Amino acid sequence: CASSPTSRRLSYNEQFF. The variable domain in full, completed from reference TRBV5-6 and TRBJ2-1, reads DAGVTQSPTHLIKTRGQQVTLRCSPKSGHDTVSWYQQALGQGPQFIFQYYEEEERQRGNFPDRFSGHQFPNYSSELNVNALLLGDSALYLCASSPTSRRLSYNEQFFGPGTRLTVL.

The chain carries TRBV7-2 and TRBJ2-6; weak D call: TRBD1 (6 bases). The CDR3 is 16 residues long. Germline V lookup: CDR1 SGHTA, CDR2 FQGNSA. Trimming stripped 4 bases from V and 4 bases from J, with 14 bases between. The CDR3 DNA is TGTGCCAGCAGCTCCAGACGACAGGCCGGGGCCAACGTCCTGACTTTC. Its translation: CASSSRRQAGANVLTF.

This clone has only a few counts. This sequence joins TRBV7-6 and TRBJ1-1; D possibly corresponds to TRBD1 (5 bases). In germline, CDR1 is SGHVS, CDR2 FNYEAQ. V lost 1 base and J lost 5, with 17 bases in between. The CDR3 spans 16 residues. The CDR3 DNA is TGTGCCAGCAGCTTAGTTGCGCAGGGCGGGTGGACTGAAGCTTTCTTT. It yields the protein CASSLVAQGGWTEAFF.

The CDR3 DNA reads as TGTGCCAGCAGCCTAGCGGGAGGGCCTTTGGAGACCCAGTACTTC. Translated, it gives CASSLAGGPLETQYF. The chain combines TRBV28 with TRBJ2-5; the match to TRBD2 covers 12 bases. Trimming at V came to 6 bases and at J to 5 bases, leaving 7 bases not matched to a gene. CDR1 is MDHEN and CDR2 is SYDVKM in the germline V gene. The CDR3 is made up of 15 amino acids.

This clone came up a few times. The rearrangement joins TRBV5-4 to TRBJ2-3, with 8 bases matching TRBD1. The germline V gene encodes CDR1 SGHNT and CDR2 YYREEE (reference sequence). Losses at the gene ends were 3 bases for V and 3 bases for J; bases not matched to a gene: 3. The CDR3 is 14 residues long. CDR3 DNA sequence: TGTGCCAGCAGCTCTGGACAGGGAACAGATACGCAGTATTTT. Amino acid sequence: CASSSGQGTDTQYF. Full variable domain (missing parts from reference TRBV5-4 and TRBJ2-3): ETGVTQSPTHLIKTRGQQVTLRCSSQSGHNTVSWYQQALGQGPQFIFQYYREEENGRGNFPPRFSGLQFPNYSSELNVNALELDDSALYLCASSSGQGTDTQYFGPGTRLTVL.

The chain is built from TRBV28 and TRBJ2-5, with 12 bases aligning to TRBD1. TRBJ2-7 matches the DNA end more closely, so the J call is doubtful. Germline V lookup: CDR1 MDHEN, CDR2 SYDVKM. This CDR3 is 15 amino acids long. CDR3 loop: CASNEGQGASYEQYF. The CDR3 DNA follows: TGTGCCAGCAATGAGGGACAGGGGGCCTCCTACGAGCAGTACTTC.

This clone was counted only a few times. This sequence joins TRBV7-2 and TRBJ2-7; D possibly corresponds to TRBD2 (6 bases). CDR1 and CDR2 (germline): SGHTA, FQGNSA. The CDR3 covers 14 residues. Trimming removed 4 bases at V and 5 bases at J, with 15 bases between. CDR3 residues: CASSSTRGVNEQYF. The CDR3 DNA reads TGTGCCAGCAGCTCCACTCGCGGGGTAAACGAGCAGTACTTC.

There are a few counts of this clone. The chain employs TRBV4-1 and TRBJ2-7; D perhaps matches TRBD1 (5 bases). The CDR3 is 14 amino acids. Germline CDR1 is MGHRA and CDR2 is YSYEKL. Trimming shortened V by 1 base and J by 3 bases, and 10 bases separated the two germline ends. The CDR3 coding sequence is TGCGCCAGCAGCCAAGCGGTAGGGGACTACGAGCAGTACTTC. This gives the protein CASSQAVGDYEQYF.

The rearrangement links TRBV4-1 to TRBJ2-2, with 7 bases lining up with TRBD2. V lost 8 bases, J lost 4 bases, and 10 bases stayed unmatched. CDR1 is MGHRA and CDR2 is YSYEKL in the germline V gene. The CDR3 spans 15 residues. CDR3 sequence (DNA): TGCGCCAGCGGCCTAGCGGACCGTGGCACCGGGGAGCTGTTTTTT. As protein: CASGLADRGTGELFF.

This clone was picked up a small number of times. The chain has TRBV6-1 and TRBJ2-3; no reliable D call. CDR1 is MNHNS and CDR2 is SASEGT in the germline V gene. V lost 4 bases and J 9 bases, leaving 8 bases between the germline ends. The CDR3 extends over 11 amino acids. The CDR3 sequence: CASSVGLTQYF. In DNA form, the CDR3 reads TGTGCCAGCAGTGTCGGGCTGACGCAGTATTTT.

This chain joins TRBV19 and TRBJ2-2; 14 positions agree with TRBD2. J gave up 4 bases and V 3 bases, and 4 bases lay outside the gene matches. The CDR3 spans 17 residues. The germline CDR1 and CDR2 sequences are LNHDA and SQIVND (reference sequence). The DNA for the CDR3 is TGTGCCAGTAGTATCTCGACTAGCGGGAGGGCCACCGGGGAGCTGTTTTTT. Translated, it gives CASSISTSGRATGELFF.

This clone was detected a few times. This chain links TRBV11-1 with TRBJ2-5; D might be TRBD1 (5 bases). This CDR3 has 14 amino acids. Trimming took 6 bases from V and 4 from J, leaving 15 bases between them. CDR1 is SGHAT and CDR2 is FQDESV in the germline V gene (reference sequence). CDR3 DNA sequence: TGTGCCAGCAGGGCGAGCAGGGCGGCAGAGACCCAGTACTTC. It encodes CASRASRAAETQYF.

This clone has just a few counts. The chain uses TRBV6-6 and TRBJ1-2, with D unclear. Trimming pared 7 bases from V and 4 bases from J, leaving 19 bases between. CDR1 and CDR2 from the germline V gene are MNHNY and SVGAGI (reference sequence). This CDR3 contains 15 residues. CDR3 residues: CASTSGSLIGYGYTF. The DNA of the CDR3 is TGTGCCAGCACCTCGGGGAGTTTAATCGGCTATGGCTACACCTTC.

This clone has ten or more counts. The V gene is TRBV28, the J gene TRBJ1-4; the D gene is possibly TRBD1 (5 bases). V was trimmed by 6 bases and J by 7 bases, leaving 15 bases between them. CDR1 is MDHEN and CDR2 is SYDVKM in the germline V gene. The CDR3 is 14 amino acids. CDR3 sequence (DNA): TGTGCCAGCAGCCGCCCAGGGTGGGGTGAAAAACTGTTTTTT. Its protein is CASSRPGWGEKLFF.

This clone has more than one count but fewer than ten. V and J are TRBV28 and TRBJ2-1; 9 bases are a match to TRBD2. The CDR3 length is 18 residues. CDR1 is MDHEN and CDR2 is SYDVKM in the germline V gene. The J segment lost 4 bases and the V segment lost 2 bases, leaving 12 bases of the junction unmatched. The CDR3 is CASSLAGGTSVRYNEQFF. The CDR3 DNA follows: TGTGCCAGCAGTTTAGCGGGAGGGACCTCTGTTCGGTACAATGAGCAGTTCTTC.

The chain employs TRBV6-1 and TRBJ1-5; TRBD1 might be the D (5 bases). Germline assignment: CDR1 MNHNS and CDR2 SASEGT. V was clipped by 4 bases and J by 0 bases, with 10 bases between them. CDR3 length: 15 amino acids. This CDR3 is CASSGGTVSNQPQHF. The CDR3 bases are TGTGCCAGCAGTGGGGGGACCGTTAGCAATCAGCCCCAGCATTTT.

Only a few counts were recorded for this clone. The chain carries TRBV6-6 and TRBJ1-1; D gene unclear. Trimming stripped 0 bases from V and 10 bases from J, with 12 bases between. The germline V gene has CDR1 MNHNY and CDR2 SVGAGI (reference sequence). The CDR3 is 13 residues long. This chain's CDR3 is CASSYSSRQAAFF. The CDR3 coding sequence is TGTGCCAGCAGTTACTCGAGCAGGCAAGCAGCTTTCTTT.